A single sample is the source of the 5 T cell receptor beta chains below, sequenced in a study of T cell responses to AZD1222 COVID-19 vaccine. Measured with immunoSEQ multiplex PCR; TCRdb has only the in-frame clones, and not every one. The sample shows approximately 110,000 clones, approximately 89% of them seen only once. This material consisted of peripheral blood, taken 28 days after the second AZD1222 dose. These TCRs come from an adult who received the AZD1222 COVID-19 vaccine.

This clone was detected once. The V and J genes are TRBV7-3 and TRBJ2-4; 7 bases match TRBD1. CDR1 SGHTA and CDR2 FQGTGA come from the germline V gene. This CDR3 is 14 amino acids long. V lost 5 bases, J lost 13 bases, and 14 bases stayed unmatched. The CDR3 reads CASSLRQGVPYQYF. The DNA for the CDR3 is TGTGCCAGCAGCCTTCGACAGGGAGTTCCTTACCAGTACTTC.

The chain carries TRBV6-2 or TRBV6-3 and TRBJ1-1, with D possibly TRBD1 on 5 matching bases. From germline, CDR1 is MNHEY and CDR2 SVGEGT. The CDR3 loop spans 16 amino acids. V lost 0 bases to trimming and J lost 4 bases, with 15 bases between them. The CDR3 DNA reads TGTGCCAGCAGTTACTCGAACGTATACAGGACCACTGAAGCTTTCTTT. Protein sequence: CASSYSNVYRTTEAFF.

The gene calls are TRBV10-3 and TRBJ2-5, with 8 positions matching TRBD2. Germline V gene data show CDR1 as ENHRY and CDR2 as SYGVKD. This CDR3 comprises 15 residues. With 8 bases clipped from V and 2 bases from J, the junction kept 10 bases outside the gene matches. Written as DNA, the CDR3 is TGTGCCATCGGTGGGCGAGCGGGGGTGCAAGAGACCCAGTACTTC. This encodes CAIGGRAGVQETQYF.

CDR3 sequence (DNA): TGTGCCTGGGGGACGGTTAAGGATTCACCCCTCCACTTT. Translating it yields CAWGTVKDSPLHF. V gene TRBV30 combines with J gene TRBJ1-6; D may be TRBD1 (5 bases). The CDR3 has 13 amino acids. V shed 5 bases and J shed 8 bases, with 13 bases lying between them. Germline assignment: CDR1 GTSNPN and CDR2 SVGIG (reference sequence).

This chain links TRBV28 with TRBJ2-3; D is perhaps TRBD1 or TRBD2 (6 bases each). The CDR3 is 16 residues long. V lost 5 bases and J lost 0, with 15 bases in between. Germline CDR1 is MDHEN and CDR2 is SYDVKM. The CDR3 loop reads CASSPTGGPSTDTQYF. As DNA, the CDR3 is TGTGCCAGCAGTCCGACTGGGGGGCCTAGCACAGATACGCAGTATTTT.